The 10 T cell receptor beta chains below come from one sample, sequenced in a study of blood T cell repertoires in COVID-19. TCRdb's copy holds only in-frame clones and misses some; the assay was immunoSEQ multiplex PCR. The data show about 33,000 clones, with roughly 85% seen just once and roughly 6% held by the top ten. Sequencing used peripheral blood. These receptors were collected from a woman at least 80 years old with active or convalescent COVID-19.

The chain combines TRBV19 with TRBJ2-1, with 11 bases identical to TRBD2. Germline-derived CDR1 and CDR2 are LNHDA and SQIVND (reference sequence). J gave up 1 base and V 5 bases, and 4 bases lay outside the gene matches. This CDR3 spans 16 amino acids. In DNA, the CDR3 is TGTGCCAGTAGTGACAGACTAGCGGGGTCCTACAATGAGCAGTTCTTC. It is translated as CASSDRLAGSYNEQFF.

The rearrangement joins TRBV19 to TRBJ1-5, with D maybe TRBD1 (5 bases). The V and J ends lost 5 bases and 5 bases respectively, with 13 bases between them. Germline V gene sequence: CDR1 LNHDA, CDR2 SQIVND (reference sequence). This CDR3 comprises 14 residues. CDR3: CASSAGRAYQPQHF. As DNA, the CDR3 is TGTGCCAGTAGTGCCGGCAGGGCTTATCAGCCCCAGCATTTT.

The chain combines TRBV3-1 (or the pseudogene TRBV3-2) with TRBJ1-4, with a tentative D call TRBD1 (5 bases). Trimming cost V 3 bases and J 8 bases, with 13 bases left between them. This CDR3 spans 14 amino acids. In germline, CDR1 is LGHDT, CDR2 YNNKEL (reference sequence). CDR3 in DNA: TGTGCCAGCAGCCACCGGGGGTCTGGCGAAAAACTGTTTTTT. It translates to CASSHRGSGEKLFF.

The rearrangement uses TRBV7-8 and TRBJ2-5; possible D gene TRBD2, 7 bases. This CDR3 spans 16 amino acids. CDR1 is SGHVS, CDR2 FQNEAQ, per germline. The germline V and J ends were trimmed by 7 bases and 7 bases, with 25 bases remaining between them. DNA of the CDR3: TGTGCCAGCAACCCGGGGGGCGGGGGTCCCTTCATGACCCAGTACTTC. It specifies CASNPGGGGPFMTQYF. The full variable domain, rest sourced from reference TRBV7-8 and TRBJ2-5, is GAGVSQSPRYKVAKRGQDVALRCDPISGHVSLFWYQQALGQGPEFLTYFQNEAQLDKSGLPSDRFFAERPEGSVSTLKIQRTQQEDSAVYLCASNPGGGGPFMTQYFGPGTRLLVL.

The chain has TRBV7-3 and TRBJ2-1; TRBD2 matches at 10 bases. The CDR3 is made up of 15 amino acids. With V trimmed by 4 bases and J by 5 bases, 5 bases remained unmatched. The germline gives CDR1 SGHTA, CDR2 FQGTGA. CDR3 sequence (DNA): TGTGCCAGCAGCTCGTCTAGCGGGGGAGACAATGAGCAGTTCTTC. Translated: CASSSSSGGDNEQFF.

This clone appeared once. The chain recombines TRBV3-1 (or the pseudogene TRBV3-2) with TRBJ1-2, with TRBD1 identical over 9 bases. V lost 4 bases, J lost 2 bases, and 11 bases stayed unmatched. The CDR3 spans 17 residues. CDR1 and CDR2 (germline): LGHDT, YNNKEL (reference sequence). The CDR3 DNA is TGTGCCAGCAGCCTGGGACAGGGAAGGGGCGGGAACTATGGCTACACCTTC. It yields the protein CASSLGQGRGGNYGYTF.

CDR3 protein: CASSPTLGSSYNEQFF. CDR3 DNA sequence: TGTGCCAGCAGTCCAACCCTAGGGAGCTCCTACAATGAGCAGTTCTTC. This sequence joins TRBV27 and TRBJ2-1, with TRBD2 as a possible D gene (5 bases). The V end lost 5 bases, the J end lost 0 bases, and 14 bases lay between the germline ends. Germline V gene lookup returns CDR1 MNHEY and CDR2 SMNVEV (reference sequence). The CDR3 consists of 16 residues.

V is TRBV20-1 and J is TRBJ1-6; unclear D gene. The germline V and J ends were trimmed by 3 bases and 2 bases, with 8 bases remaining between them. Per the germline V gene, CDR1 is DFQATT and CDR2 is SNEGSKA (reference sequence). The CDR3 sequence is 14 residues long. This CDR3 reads CSASPEAYNSPLHF. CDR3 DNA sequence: TGCAGTGCTAGTCCAGAGGCCTATAATTCACCCCTCCACTTT.

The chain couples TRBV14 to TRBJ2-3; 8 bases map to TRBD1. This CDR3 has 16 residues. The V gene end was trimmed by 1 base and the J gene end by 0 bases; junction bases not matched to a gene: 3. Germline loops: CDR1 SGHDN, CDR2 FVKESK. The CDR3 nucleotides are TGTGCCAGCAGCCAAGGGACAGGGTTTAGCACAGATACGCAGTATTTT. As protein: CASSQGTGFSTDTQYF.

CDR3 sequence reads: CATRQGYSNQPQHF. In nucleotides, the CDR3 is TGTGCCACCCGACAGGGGTATAGCAATCAGCCCCAGCATTTT. The chain couples TRBV6-5 to TRBJ1-5; 8 nucleotides line up with TRBD1. The V and J ends lost 10 bases and 0 bases, in that order; junction bases with no gene match: 5. Germline-derived CDR1 and CDR2 are MNHEY and SVGAGI. The CDR3 has 14 amino acids.